Described below is a single T cell receptor (beta chain) sequence and its context. The antigen is unknown. This entry is derived from a study of T cell repertoires in aging, cancer and after chemotherapy. As for the study in general: Over several months to years, re-sampled healthy donor repertoires clearly shared clones. Some 9.4 million TCR reads made up the full dataset.

A mixed TRB-A/B primer pool amplified rearranged TRB by multiplex touch-down PCR. TCRdb processed the multiplex PCR reads anew with MiXCR; each CDR3 protein has one entry. In the table there are fewer than 12,000 distinct CDR3 sequences, 32% of which are singletons. Amplification of TCR beta used genomic DNA extracted from peripheral blood. Findings of the study overall: Immunological memory after chemotherapy cannot be judged from the repertoire data.

CDR1 LNHDA and CDR2 SQIVND come from the germline V gene (reference sequence). The CDR3 runs to 14 residues. The trim removed 2 bases at V and 7 bases at J, leaving 5 bases unmatched. The TCR sequence derives from a human donor in good health. Material for sequencing was blood. The rearrangement joins TRBV19 to TRBJ2-1; 7 bases line up with TRBD2. CDR3 sequence reads: CASSILGGENEQFF. The CDR3 nucleotides are TGTGCCAGTAGTATACTGGGGGGGGAGAATGAGCAGTTCTTC.